The 12 T cell receptor beta chains given below trace back to one sample, sequenced in a study of T cells in localized non-small cell lung cancer. The method was immunoSEQ multiplex PCR; TCRdb's version includes in-frame clones alone and lacks a portion of them. The sample lists about 52,000 clones, around 87% occurring once. Sequencing was performed on PBMCs, taken before any cancer treatment. These receptors all stem from a female donor with stage II lung adenocarcinoma.

This rearrangement joins TRBV11-2 to TRBJ2-7, with 7 bases identical to TRBD2. The CDR3 spans 15 residues. Germline lookup yields CDR1 SGHAT and CDR2 FQNNGV. Trimming cost V 0 bases and J 4 bases; bases outside gene matches: 6. As DNA, the CDR3 is TGTGCCAGCAGCTTAGAAGCGGGGCTATTTTACGAGCAGTACTTC. Translated, it gives CASSLEAGLFYEQYF.

The chain uses TRBV11-2 and TRBJ1-2, with a tentative D call TRBD1 (5 bases). Germline V gene data show CDR1 as SGHAT and CDR2 as FQNNGV. This CDR3 is 13 amino acids long. Trimming took off 0 bases at V and 7 bases at J, with 9 bases between the two ends. The CDR3 loop reads CASSLDRGSGYTF. In DNA, the CDR3 is TGTGCCAGCAGCTTAGATCGGGGGAGTGGCTACACCTTC.

The chain carries TRBV6-1 and TRBJ2-1, with 10 bases aligning to TRBD2. Germline V CDR1 and CDR2: MNHNS, SASEGT. This CDR3 spans 14 amino acids. The J segment lost 2 bases and the V segment lost 5 bases, leaving 0 bases of the junction unmatched. Here the CDR3 reads CASSTSGAYNEQFF. The CDR3 DNA sequence: TGTGCCAGCAGTACTAGCGGGGCCTACAATGAGCAGTTCTTC.

As DNA, the CDR3 is TGTGCCAGCAGAGAGATTAGTGAAGCCTACGAGCAGTACTTC. Amino acid sequence: CASREISEAYEQYF. The rearrangement uses TRBV2 and TRBJ2-7; D remains unclear. The CDR3 contains 14 residues. Germline CDR1 SNHLY, CDR2 FYNNEI. V lost 6 bases to trimming and J lost 2 bases, with 14 bases between them.

J is TRBJ2-7 and V is TRBV6-6; maybe TRBD2 (5 bases). This CDR3 comprises 13 residues. Germline loops: CDR1 MNHNY, CDR2 SVGAGI (reference sequence). The V gene lost 3 bases and the J gene lost 7 bases, with 13 bases spanning the gap. Here the CDR3 DNA reads TGTGCCAGCAGTTATGCGGGCCTGAAAGAGCAGTACTTC. It codes for CASSYAGLKEQYF.

A few counts support this clone. This rearrangement joins TRBV19 to TRBJ2-1, with TRBD2 identical over 8 bases. The CDR3 consists of 15 residues. The ends lost 3 bases at V and 4 bases at J; junction bases unmatched: 5. The germline V gene has CDR1 LNHDA and CDR2 SQIVND (reference sequence). The DNA of the CDR3 is TGTGCCAGTAGTATCTTTAGCGGGGAATACAATGAGCAGTTCTTC. Translating gives CASSIFSGEYNEQFF.

V and J are TRBV7-9 and TRBJ2-2, with D perhaps TRBD2 (5 bases). This CDR3 region has 13 residues. Germline values: CDR1 SEHNR, CDR2 FQNEAQ (reference sequence). V lost 5 bases, J lost 7 bases, and 11 bases lay in between. The CDR3 DNA sequence: TGTGCCAGCAGCACGTTGGGAGTCGGGGAGCTGTTTTTT. This gives the protein CASSTLGVGELFF.

The chain combines TRBV7-9 with TRBJ1-2; TRBD1 aligns across 7 bases. The CDR3 length is 14 residues. The germline V gene has CDR1 SEHNR and CDR2 FQNEAQ (reference sequence). Trimming removed 0 bases from V and 6 bases from J; junction bases left unmatched: 4. CDR3 sequence (DNA): TGTGCCAGCAGCTTAGCGGCCAGGGGGAATGGCTACACCTTC. Translated, it gives CASSLAARGNGYTF.

V is TRBV7-6 and J is TRBJ2-1; 7 positions match TRBD2. Looked up from germline, CDR1 is SGHVS and CDR2 is FNYEAQ. V gave up 4 bases and J gave up 1 base; unmatched junction bases: 4. The CDR3 runs to 15 residues. CDR3 region: CASSSVGGSYNEQFF. In nucleotides, the CDR3 is TGTGCCAGCAGCTCCGTGGGGGGGTCCTACAATGAGCAGTTCTTC.

This chain joins TRBV6-5 and TRBJ2-3; TRBD2 is a possible D gene (5 bases). Germline CDR1 reads MNHEY; CDR2 reads SVGAGI. The V gene lost 8 bases and the J gene lost 5 bases, with 14 bases spanning the gap. The CDR3 runs 13 residues. The CDR3 sequence is CASVGTGIDTQYF. CDR3 sequence (DNA): TGTGCCAGCGTCGGAACGGGAATAGATACGCAGTATTTT.

The chain couples TRBV7-9 to TRBJ2-7; D gene unclear. The CDR3 has 13 residues. Per the germline V gene, CDR1 is SEHNR and CDR2 is FQNEAQ (reference sequence). Deletions cut 5 bases from V and 3 bases from J, with 11 bases between. As DNA, the CDR3 is TGTGCCAGCAGCCTCACGCCCAACTACGAGCAGTACTTC. Encoded protein: CASSLTPNYEQYF.

The V call is TRBV5-1, the J call TRBJ2-3, with 10 bases identical to TRBD1. This CDR3 comprises 16 residues. Germline-derived CDR1 and CDR2 are SGHRS and YFSETQ. The J segment lost 0 bases and the V segment lost 3 bases, leaving 4 bases of the junction unmatched. The CDR3 here is CASSWTGGFSTDTQYF. As DNA, the CDR3 is TGCGCCAGCAGCTGGACAGGGGGATTTAGCACAGATACGCAGTATTTT.